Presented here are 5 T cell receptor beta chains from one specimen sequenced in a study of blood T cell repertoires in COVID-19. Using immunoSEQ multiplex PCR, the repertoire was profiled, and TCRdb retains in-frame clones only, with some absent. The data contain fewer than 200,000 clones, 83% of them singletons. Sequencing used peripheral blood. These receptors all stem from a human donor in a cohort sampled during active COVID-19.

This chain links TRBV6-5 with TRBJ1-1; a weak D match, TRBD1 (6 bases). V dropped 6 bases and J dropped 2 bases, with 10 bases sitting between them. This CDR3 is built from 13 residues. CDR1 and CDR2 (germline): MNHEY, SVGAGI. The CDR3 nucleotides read TGTGCCAGCAGCTTGGACAGTAACACTGAAGCTTTCTTT. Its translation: CASSLDSNTEAFF.

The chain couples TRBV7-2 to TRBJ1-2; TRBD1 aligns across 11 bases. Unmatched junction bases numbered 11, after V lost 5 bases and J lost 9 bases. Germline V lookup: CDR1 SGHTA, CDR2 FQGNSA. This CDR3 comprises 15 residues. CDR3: CASSEPGQGVMSYTF. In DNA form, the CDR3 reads TGTGCCAGCAGCGAGCCGGGACAGGGGGTAATGAGCTACACCTTC.

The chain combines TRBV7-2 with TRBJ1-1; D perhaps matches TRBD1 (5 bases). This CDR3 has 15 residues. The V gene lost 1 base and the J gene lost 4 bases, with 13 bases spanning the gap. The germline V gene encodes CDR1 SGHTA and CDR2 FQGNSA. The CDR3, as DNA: TGTGCCAGCAGCTTAGGGAGGGGTGGGGGCACTGAAGCTTTCTTT. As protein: CASSLGRGGGTEAFF.

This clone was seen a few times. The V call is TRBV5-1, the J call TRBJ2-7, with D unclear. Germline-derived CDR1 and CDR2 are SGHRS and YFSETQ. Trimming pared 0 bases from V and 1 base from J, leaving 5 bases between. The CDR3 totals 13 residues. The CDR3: CASSLEQSYEQYF. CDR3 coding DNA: TGCGCCAGCAGCTTGGAACAGTCCTACGAGCAGTACTTC.

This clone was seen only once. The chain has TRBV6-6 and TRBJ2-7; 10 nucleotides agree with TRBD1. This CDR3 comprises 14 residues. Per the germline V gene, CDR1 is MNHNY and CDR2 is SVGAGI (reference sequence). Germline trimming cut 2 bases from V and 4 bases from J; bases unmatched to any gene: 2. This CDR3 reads CASSYPDRGYEQYF. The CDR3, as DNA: TGTGCCAGCAGTTACCCGGACAGGGGGTACGAGCAGTACTTC.